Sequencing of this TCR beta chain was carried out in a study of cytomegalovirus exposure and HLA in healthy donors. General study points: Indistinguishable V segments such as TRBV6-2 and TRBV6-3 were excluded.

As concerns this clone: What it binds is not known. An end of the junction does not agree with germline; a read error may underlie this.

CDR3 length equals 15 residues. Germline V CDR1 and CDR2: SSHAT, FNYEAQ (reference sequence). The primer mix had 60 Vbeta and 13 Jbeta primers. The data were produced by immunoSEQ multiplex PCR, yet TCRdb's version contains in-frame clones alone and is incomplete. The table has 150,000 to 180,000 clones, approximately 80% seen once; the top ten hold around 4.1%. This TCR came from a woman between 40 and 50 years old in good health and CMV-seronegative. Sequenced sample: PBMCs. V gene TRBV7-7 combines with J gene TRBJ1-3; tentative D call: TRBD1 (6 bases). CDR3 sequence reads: CASSPDSIGGNTIYF. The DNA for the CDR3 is TGTGCTAGCAGCCCGGACAGTATCGGTGGAAACACCATATATTTT.